The 9 T cell receptor beta chains in this list originate from one sample, sequenced in a study of identical twins. TCRdb reanalysed the 5' RACE reads using MiXCR and keeps one entry per CDR3 protein. The sample lists hundreds of thousands of distinct CDR3 sequences, more than 6.5% occurring once. This same sample was also taken into another study, of yellow fever vaccine responses in identical twins.

What was sequenced was memory (CD45RO+) T cells sorted from blood. These receptors were collected from a woman younger than 30 in good health.

The sample holds many counts of this clonotype. This CDR3 is CASSPRTSGAYNEQFF. The CDR3 DNA reads as TGTGCCAGCAGCCCTCGGACTAGCGGGGCCTACAATGAGCAGTTCTTC. The chain carries TRBV7-9 and TRBJ2-1, with 12 positions matching TRBD2. The CDR3 extends over 16 amino acids. CDR1 is SEHNR and CDR2 is FQNEAQ in the germline V gene (reference sequence). V gave up 5 bases and J gave up 2 bases; unmatched junction bases: 4. The full variable domain, its missing parts supplied by reference TRBV7-9 and TRBJ2-1, is DTGVSQNPRHKITKRGQNVTFRCDPISEHNRLYWYRQTLGQGPEFLTYFQNEAQLEKSRLLSDRFSAERPKGSFSTLEIQRTEQGDSAMYLCASSPRTSGAYNEQFFGPGTRLTVL.

This clonotype has only a few counts. The chain recombines TRBV7-8 with TRBJ2-3; D unresolved. The CDR3 has 15 residues. The germline V gene encodes CDR1 SGHVS and CDR2 FQNEAQ. V was trimmed by 6 bases and J by 0 bases, leaving 13 bases between them. The CDR3 sequence: CASRPSPGSTDTQYF. Here the CDR3 DNA reads TGTGCCAGCAGACCAAGCCCAGGTAGCACAGATACGCAGTATTTT.

The V and J genes are TRBV5-1 and TRBJ2-7, with D perhaps TRBD1 (5 bases). This CDR3 has 15 amino acids. V was shortened by 1 base and J by 7 bases, with 18 bases between the two germline ends. From germline, CDR1 is SGHRS and CDR2 YFSETQ. The CDR3 coding sequence is TGCGCCAGCAGCTTGCACGGCAGGGCCCTAGGGGAGCAGTACTTC. Translating it yields CASSLHGRALGEQYF.

The V and J genes are TRBV7-2 and TRBJ2-7, with D perhaps TRBD2 (6 bases). The germline V and J ends were trimmed by 5 bases and 2 bases, with 22 bases remaining between them. The CDR3 loop spans 17 amino acids. CDR1 and CDR2 from the germline V gene are SGHTA and FQGNSA. CDR3 in amino acids: CASSHPLAYGGAYEQYF. The CDR3 DNA follows: TGTGCCAGCAGCCACCCCCTAGCGTACGGGGGTGCCTACGAGCAGTACTTC.

This clonotype occurred many times. The chain recombines TRBV20-1 with TRBJ2-5; tentative D call: TRBD2 (7 bases). This CDR3 region has 14 residues. V was cut by 3 bases and J by 2 bases, with 13 bases left in between. CDR1 and CDR2 from the germline V gene are DFQATT and SNEGSKA (reference sequence). CDR3 residues: CSARRGGIQETQYF. The CDR3 DNA reads as TGCAGTGCTAGGAGGGGGGGGATTCAAGAGACCCAGTACTTC.

This chain uses TRBV20-1 with TRBJ2-3; 8 nucleotides match TRBD2. This CDR3 is 14 amino acids long. The J segment lost 2 bases and the V segment lost 3 bases, leaving 4 bases of the junction unmatched. CDR1 is DFQATT, CDR2 SNEGSKA, per germline (reference sequence). The CDR3 coding sequence is TGCAGTGCTAGTAAAGCGGGGGTCACAGATACGCAGTATTTT. Translated: CSASKAGVTDTQYF.

This clonotype was counted a few times. The V and J genes are TRBV20-1 and TRBJ1-5; D perhaps matches TRBD1 (5 bases). V lost 1 base and J lost 6, with 10 bases in between. The V gene's germline CDR1 is DFQATT and CDR2 SNEGSKA (reference sequence). The CDR3 totals 13 residues. The CDR3 DNA follows: TGCAGTGCTAGAGGCAGGGCGAGTCAGCCCCAGCATTTT. Translation: CSARGRASQPQHF.

This clonotype appeared many times. The V and J genes are TRBV28 and TRBJ1-2; D remains unclear. CDR1 and CDR2 from the germline V gene are MDHEN and SYDVKM. The length of the CDR3 is 12 residues. V was trimmed by 4 bases and J by 4 bases, leaving 7 bases between them. The CDR3 is CASSYERYGYTF. The CDR3 DNA is TGTGCCAGCAGTTATGAGCGCTATGGCTACACCTTC.

This clonotype was seen a few times. V gene TRBV18 combines with J gene TRBJ2-7; maybe TRBD1 (6 bases). There are 14 residues in the CDR3. V was trimmed by 3 bases and J by 4 bases, leaving 13 bases between them. Germline CDR1 reads KGHSH; CDR2 reads LQKENI. CDR3 residues: CASSPGTSKYEQYF. CDR3 nucleotide sequence: TGTGCCAGCTCACCTGGGACAAGCAAGTACGAGCAGTACTTC.